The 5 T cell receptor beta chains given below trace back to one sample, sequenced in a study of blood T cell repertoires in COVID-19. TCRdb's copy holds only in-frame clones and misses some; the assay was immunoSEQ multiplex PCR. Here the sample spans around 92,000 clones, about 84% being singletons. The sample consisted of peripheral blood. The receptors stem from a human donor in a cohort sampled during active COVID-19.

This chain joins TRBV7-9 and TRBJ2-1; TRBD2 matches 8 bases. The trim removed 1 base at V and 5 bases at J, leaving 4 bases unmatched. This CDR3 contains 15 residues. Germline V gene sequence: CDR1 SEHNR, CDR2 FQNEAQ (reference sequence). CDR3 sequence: CASSLVLAGHNEQFF. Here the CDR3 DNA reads TGTGCCAGCAGCTTAGTTTTAGCGGGGCACAATGAGCAGTTCTTC.

The CDR3 protein is CASSLGAGGRVEQYF. As DNA, the CDR3 is TGCGCCAGCAGCTTGGGTGCAGGGGGCAGGGTCGAGCAGTACTTC. J is TRBJ2-7 and V is TRBV5-1; 8 positions agree with TRBD1. Trimming removed 0 bases from V and 6 bases from J; junction bases left unmatched: 8. The length of the CDR3 is 15 residues. CDR1 is SGHRS, CDR2 YFSETQ, per germline.

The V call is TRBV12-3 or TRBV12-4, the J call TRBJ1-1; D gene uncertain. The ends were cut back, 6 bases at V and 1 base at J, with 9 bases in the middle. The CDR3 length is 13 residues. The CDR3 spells CASRRTENTEAFF. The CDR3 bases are TGTGCCAGCAGGCGGACTGAGAACACTGAAGCTTTCTTT.

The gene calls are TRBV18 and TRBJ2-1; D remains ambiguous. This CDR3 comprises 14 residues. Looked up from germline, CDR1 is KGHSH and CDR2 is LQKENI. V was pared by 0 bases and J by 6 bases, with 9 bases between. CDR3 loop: CASSPPYSSNEQFF. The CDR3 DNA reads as TGTGCCAGCTCACCACCGTACTCGAGCAATGAGCAGTTCTTC. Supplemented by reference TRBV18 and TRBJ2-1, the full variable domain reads NAGVMQNPRHLVRRRGQEARLRCSPMKGHSHVYWYRQLPEEGLKFMVYLQKENIIDESGMPKERFSAEFPKEGPSILRIQQVVRGDSAAYFCASSPPYSSNEQFFGPGTRLTVL.

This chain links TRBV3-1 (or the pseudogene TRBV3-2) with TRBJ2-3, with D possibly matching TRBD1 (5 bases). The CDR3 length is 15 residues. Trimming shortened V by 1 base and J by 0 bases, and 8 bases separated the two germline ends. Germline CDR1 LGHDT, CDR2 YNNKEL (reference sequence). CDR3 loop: CASSQGPGSTDTQYF. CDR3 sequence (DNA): TGTGCCAGCAGCCAAGGTCCAGGGAGCACAGATACGCAGTATTTT.